Following are 11 T cell receptor beta chains from one sample sequenced in a study of blood T cell repertoires in COVID-19. Only in-frame clones appear in the TCRdb table, and some are missing; sequencing was by immunoSEQ multiplex PCR. The table has some 260,000 clones, 80% to 90% seen once. The material sequenced was peripheral blood. The source of these receptors is an older woman with COVID-19, enrolled during active disease.

The genes are TRBV28 and TRBJ1-6; D is perhaps TRBD1 (5 bases). Germline loops: CDR1 MDHEN, CDR2 SYDVKM. The germline V and J ends were trimmed by 6 bases and 7 bases, with 13 bases remaining between them. There are 14 residues in the CDR3. In nucleotides, the CDR3 is TGTGCCAGCAGACCCGACAGATTCAATTCACCCCTCCACTTT. Translating gives CASRPDRFNSPLHF.

The chain joins TRBV30 to TRBJ1-4; D is undetermined. With 5 bases removed from V and 8 bases from J, the gap between germline ends came to 12 bases. Germline assignment: CDR1 GTSNPN and CDR2 SVGIG (reference sequence). The length of the CDR3 is 12 residues. Written as DNA, the CDR3 is TGTGCCTGGGCCTCCCGAGTCGAAAAACTGTTTTTT. Translation gives CAWASRVEKLFF.

The chain recombines TRBV4-1 with TRBJ1-5, with D hard to call. Per germline, CDR1 MGHRA and CDR2 YSYEKL. V lost 2 bases to trimming and J lost 0 bases, with 8 bases between them. The CDR3 contains 15 residues. CDR3 sequence (DNA): TGCGCCAGCAGCCAAAATGGCCTTAGCAATCAGCCCCAGCATTTT. It encodes CASSQNGLSNQPQHF.

V and J are TRBV7-3 and TRBJ1-6; the match to TRBD1 covers 8 bases. Per germline, CDR1 SGHTA and CDR2 FQGTGA. This CDR3 comprises 17 residues. J gave up 8 bases and V 1 base, and 10 bases lay outside the gene matches. CDR3 coding DNA: TGTGCCAGCAGCTTAATGGGGGGGACAGGTATTGATTCACCCCTCCACTTT. Amino acid sequence: CASSLMGGTGIDSPLHF.

The CDR3 DNA reads TGTGCCAGCAGCCCCACACGGAACACCGGGGAGCTGTTTTTT. Translation: CASSPTRNTGELFF. The chain joins TRBV3-1 (or the pseudogene TRBV3-2) to TRBJ2-2; D is ambiguous. This CDR3 region has 14 residues. CDR1 is LGHDT and CDR2 is YNNKEL in the germline V gene (reference sequence). Trimming pared 4 bases from V and 1 base from J, leaving 7 bases between.

The chain has TRBV18 and TRBJ2-5, with TRBD1 matching over 10 bases. With 3 bases clipped from V and 2 bases from J, the junction kept 0 bases outside the gene matches. Germline values: CDR1 KGHSH, CDR2 LQKENI. This CDR3 spans 14 amino acids. The CDR3 reads CASSPDRGQETQYF. The DNA for the CDR3 is TGTGCCAGCTCACCGGACAGGGGGCAAGAGACCCAGTACTTC.

The genes are TRBV30 and TRBJ2-7; 7 bases match TRBD2. V lost 6 bases, J lost 5 bases, and 13 bases stayed unmatched. The CDR3 sequence is 14 residues long. Germline loops: CDR1 GTSNPN, CDR2 SVGIG (reference sequence). The CDR3 loop is CACPRTRGTHEQYF. The CDR3 region has the DNA TGTGCCTGCCCGAGGACTAGAGGAACCCACGAGCAGTACTTC.

The chain carries TRBV30 and TRBJ1-1; D perhaps matches TRBD1 (5 bases). The germline V gene encodes CDR1 GTSNPN and CDR2 SVGIG (reference sequence). V was pared by 3 bases and J by 7 bases, with 15 bases between. The CDR3 is made up of 13 amino acids. CDR3 sequence: CAWRPPAGDEAFF. The CDR3 nucleotides are TGTGCCTGGAGGCCCCCGGCGGGGGATGAAGCTTTCTTT.

This clone came up once. This sequence joins TRBV5-1 and TRBJ1-2; 7 bases fit TRBD1. V was clipped by 5 bases and J by 7 bases; unmatched bases: 5. The CDR3 is 12 residues long. CDR1 is SGHRS and CDR2 is YFSETQ in the germline V gene. Here the CDR3 reads CASSTGDVGYTF. The DNA for the CDR3 is TGCGCCAGCAGTACAGGGGATGTTGGCTACACCTTC. Complete variable domain (other parts from reference TRBV5-1 and TRBJ1-2): KAGVTQTPRYLIKTRGQQVTLSCSPISGHRSVSWYQQTPGQGLQFLFEYFSETQRNKGNFPGRFSGRQFSNSRSEMNVSTLELGDSALYLCASSTGDVGYTFGSGTRLTVV.

The rearrangement links TRBV2 to TRBJ2-7; 9 bases fit TRBD1. The trim removed 5 bases at V and 1 base at J, leaving 6 bases unmatched. Germline CDR1 reads SNHLY; CDR2 reads FYNNEI. The length of the CDR3 is 15 residues. The CDR3 loop is CASSSDRGVSYEQYF. The CDR3 nucleotides are TGTGCCAGCAGTTCCGACAGGGGGGTTTCCTACGAGCAGTACTTC.

This chain joins TRBV27 and TRBJ2-7, with 8 bases that match TRBD1. This CDR3 spans 13 amino acids. V shed 5 bases, J shed 2 bases, and the junction held 2 bases outside the gene matches. Germline assignment: CDR1 MNHEY and CDR2 SMNVEV (reference sequence). The CDR3 here is CASSPRGPYEQYF. Here the CDR3 DNA reads TGTGCCAGCAGTCCCAGGGGGCCCTACGAGCAGTACTTC.